A selection of T cell receptor beta chains follows, all from one sample in a study of blood T cell repertoires in COVID-19. Repertoires were generated with immunoSEQ multiplex PCR, while TCRdb's copy carries only in-frame clones and drops some. The data contain over 130,000 clones, 75% to 85% of them seen just once; the ten biggest clones take up approximately 4.1%. The sample comprised peripheral blood. Receptor source: a woman of 80 years or more with acute or convalescent COVID-19. CDR3s include the opening cysteine and the closing phenylalanine or tryptophan. The D gene is left open where the match is weak. Clone size is given for some rows only: seen once, a few or many times, or a class if the clone is expanded.

NA	TRBD1	15	TRBV28	TRBJ2-1	TGTGCCAGCAGCTGGGGACAGGGCGCCTACAATGAGCAGTTCTTC	CASSWGQGAYNEQFF
NA	NA	15	TRBV11-2	TRBJ2-1	TGTGCCAGCAGCCTCGATAGCGACTCCTACAATGAGCAGTTCTTC	CASSLDSDSYNEQFF
NA	NA	15	TRBV7-8	TRBJ1-2	TGTGCCAGCAGCTCGGCGCGGGTTTCCCACTATGGCTACACCTTC	CASSSARVSHYGYTF
once	NA	12	TRBV28	TRBJ2-7	TGTGCCAGCAGTCTAGGGACTTGGGAGCAGTACTTC	CASSLGTWEQYF
NA	TRBD1	19	TRBV7-8	TRBJ2-1	TGTGCCAGCAGCTTATGGACAGGGGCATTCGTTGTAAGGGGCACTGAGCAGTTCTTC	CASSLWTGAFVVRGTEQFF
NA	TRBD2	15	TRBV6-4	TRBJ2-1	TGTGCCAGCAGTGGACTAGCGGGAGTACTAGGTGAGCAGTTCTTC	CASSGLAGVLGEQFF
few	TRBD1	15	TRBV28	TRBJ1-2	TGTGCCAGCAGTCACGACAGGGTGATTATCAATGGCTACACCTTC	CASSHDRVIINGYTF
NA	NA	14	TRBV15	TRBJ1-3	TGTGCCACCCGGCAGCGGACGTCTGGAAACACCATATATTTT	CATRQRTSGNTIYF
few	NA	14	TRBV28	TRBJ2-7	TGTGCCAGCAGTTTTAAGGGGATCTCCTACGAGCAGTACTTC	CASSFKGISYEQYF
NA	TRBD1	14	TRBV28	TRBJ1-1	TGTGCCATCGGCGGCCTCGGGACAGGAGACGAAGCTTTCTTT	CAIGGLGTGDEAFF
NA	TRBD1	18	TRBV19	TRBJ1-2	TGTGCCAGTAGTATAGGGGAGGACTGGGGACAGGGTGGAGAGGGCTACACCTTC	CASSIGEDWGQGGEGYTF
NA	NA	13	TRBV4-1	TRBJ2-5	TGCGCCAGCAGCCTCGGGATTCAAGAGACCCAGTACTTC	CASSLGIQETQYF
NA	TRBD1	17	TRBV19	TRBJ1-2	TGTGCCAGTAGTTTAAGCCTCATAACAGGGGGCTTCTATGGCTACACCTTC	CASSLSLITGGFYGYTF
NA	NA	13	TRBV18	TRBJ2-7	TGTGCCAGCTCACCATCACAGGGATACGAGCAGTACTTC	CASSPSQGYEQYF